The clone carrying this T cell receptor beta chain was detected a few times. This CDR3 is 16 amino acids long. The germline gives CDR1 SGHVS, CDR2 FQNEAQ. Trimming cost V 0 bases and J 0 bases, with 10 bases left between them. The data were obtained in a study of OX40 agonist ivuxolimab in advanced cancers. At baseline, cycle 4 day 1, and cycle 7 day 1, blood was sampled. The method was immunoSEQ multiplex PCR; TCRdb's version includes in-frame clones alone and lacks a portion of them. Among 75,000 to 95,000 clones listed, about 90% were seen once. The chain joins TRBV7-8 to TRBJ2-3, with D unclear. This receptor was obtained from an adult with an advanced solid tumor such as melanoma, head and neck, liver or kidney cancer. This sample comprised CD4+ or CD8+ T cells sorted from blood, obtained in a trial of the OX40 agonist ivuxolimab. The CDR3 reads CASSLANSPSTDTQYF. DNA for the CDR3: TGTGCCAGCAGCTTAGCGAATAGTCCCAGCACAGATACGCAGTATTTT.